This T cell receptor beta chain was sequenced for a study of T cells of healthy individuals. The table lists this clonotype with a few counts. TCRdb re-called the 5' RACE reads with MiXCR, one entry per CDR3 protein. The table has tens of thousands of distinct CDR3 sequences, about 15% seen once. V dropped 0 bases and J dropped 0 bases, with 6 bases sitting between them. The CDR3 spans 14 residues. Germline V gives CDR1 SGHRS, CDR2 YFSETQ. The TCR sequence derives from a human donor in good health. The chain carries TRBV5-1 and TRBJ1-1; D ambiguous. The CDR3 is CASSLDGVNTEAFF. The CDR3 DNA is TGCGCCAGCAGCTTGGACGGGGTGAACACTGAAGCTTTCTTT.